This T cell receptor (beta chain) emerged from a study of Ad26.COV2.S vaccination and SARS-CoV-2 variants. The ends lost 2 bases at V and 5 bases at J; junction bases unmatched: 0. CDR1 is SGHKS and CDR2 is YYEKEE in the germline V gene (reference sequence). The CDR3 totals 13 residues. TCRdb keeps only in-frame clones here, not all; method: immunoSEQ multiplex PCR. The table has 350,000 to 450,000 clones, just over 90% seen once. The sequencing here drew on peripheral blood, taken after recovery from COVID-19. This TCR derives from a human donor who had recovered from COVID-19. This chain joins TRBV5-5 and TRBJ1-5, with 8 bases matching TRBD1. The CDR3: CASSLQGDQPQHF. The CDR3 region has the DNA TGTGCCAGCAGCTTACAGGGGGATCAGCCCCAGCATTTT.